This entry features one TCR beta chain sequence. The sample belongs to a study of control samples from healthy donors and cancer patients. Sequencing was performed with immunoSEQ multiplex PCR; in TCRdb, only in-frame clones are kept and a portion is missing. This table has 150,000 to 200,000 clones, around 90% appearing once. Germline loops: CDR1 MGHRA, CDR2 YSYEKL. V was cut by 3 bases and J by 1 base, with 16 bases left in between. The CDR3 covers 17 residues. The origin of this receptor is a woman in her forties in good health. Sample: blood. The chain joins TRBV4-1 to TRBJ1-3, with D unclear. The CDR3 protein is CASSHLFIFASGNTIYF. In DNA, the CDR3 is TGCGCCAGCAGCCACTTATTTATATTCGCGTCTGGAAACACCATATATTTT.